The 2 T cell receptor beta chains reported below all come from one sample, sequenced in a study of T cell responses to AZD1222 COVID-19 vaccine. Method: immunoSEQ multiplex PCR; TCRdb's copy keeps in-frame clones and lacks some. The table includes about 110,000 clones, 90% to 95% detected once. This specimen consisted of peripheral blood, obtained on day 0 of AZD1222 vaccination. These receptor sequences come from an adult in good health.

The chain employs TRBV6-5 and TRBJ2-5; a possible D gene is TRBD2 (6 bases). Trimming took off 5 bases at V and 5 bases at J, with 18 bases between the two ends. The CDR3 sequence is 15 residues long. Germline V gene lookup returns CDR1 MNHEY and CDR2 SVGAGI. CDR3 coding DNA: TGTGCCAGCAGTCCGAACGTCGGGAGAAGGGAGACCCAGTACTTC. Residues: CASSPNVGRRETQYF.

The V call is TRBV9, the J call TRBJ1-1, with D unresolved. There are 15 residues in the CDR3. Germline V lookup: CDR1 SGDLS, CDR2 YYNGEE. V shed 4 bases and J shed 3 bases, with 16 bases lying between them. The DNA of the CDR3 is TGTGCCAGCAGCCCCCAGGTTGGGCTAGACACTGAAGCTTTCTTT. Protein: CASSPQVGLDTEAFF.